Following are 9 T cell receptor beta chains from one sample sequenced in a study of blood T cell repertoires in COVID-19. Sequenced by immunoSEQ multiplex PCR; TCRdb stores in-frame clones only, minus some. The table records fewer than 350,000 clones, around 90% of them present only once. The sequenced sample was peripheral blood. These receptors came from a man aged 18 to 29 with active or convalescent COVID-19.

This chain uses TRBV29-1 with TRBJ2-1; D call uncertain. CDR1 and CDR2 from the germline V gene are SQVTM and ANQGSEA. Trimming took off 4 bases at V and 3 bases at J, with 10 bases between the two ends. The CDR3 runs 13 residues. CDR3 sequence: CSVATGGYNEQFF. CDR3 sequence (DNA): TGCAGCGTTGCTACGGGTGGCTACAATGAGCAGTTCTTC.

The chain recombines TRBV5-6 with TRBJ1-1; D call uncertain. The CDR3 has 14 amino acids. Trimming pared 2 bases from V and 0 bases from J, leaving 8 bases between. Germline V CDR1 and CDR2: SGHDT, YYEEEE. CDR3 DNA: TGTGCCAGCAGCTTCACCGGGTTGAACACTGAAGCTTTCTTT. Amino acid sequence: CASSFTGLNTEAFF.

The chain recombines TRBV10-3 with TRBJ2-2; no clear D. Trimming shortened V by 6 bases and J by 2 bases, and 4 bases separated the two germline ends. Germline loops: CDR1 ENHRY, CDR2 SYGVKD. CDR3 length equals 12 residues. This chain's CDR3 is CAISGNTGELFF. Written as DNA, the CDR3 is TGTGCCATCAGCGGTAACACCGGGGAGCTGTTTTTT.

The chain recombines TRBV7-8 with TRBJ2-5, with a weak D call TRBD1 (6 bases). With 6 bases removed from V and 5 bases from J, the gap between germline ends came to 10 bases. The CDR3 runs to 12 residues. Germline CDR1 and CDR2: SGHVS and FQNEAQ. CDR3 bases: TGTGCCAGCAGAAGGGGGTCCGAGACCCAGTACTTC. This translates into CASRRGSETQYF.

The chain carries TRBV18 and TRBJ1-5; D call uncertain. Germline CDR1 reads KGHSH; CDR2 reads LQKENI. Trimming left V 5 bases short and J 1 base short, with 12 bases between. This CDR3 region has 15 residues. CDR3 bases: TGTGCCAGCTCAAAGTCAGGTGCAAGCAATCAGCCCCAGCATTTT. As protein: CASSKSGASNQPQHF.

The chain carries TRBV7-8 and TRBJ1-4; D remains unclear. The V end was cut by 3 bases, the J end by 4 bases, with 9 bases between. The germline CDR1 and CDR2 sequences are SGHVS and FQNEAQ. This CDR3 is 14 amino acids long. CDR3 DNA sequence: TGTGCCAGCAGCTTCGCGTTATATAATGAAAAACTGTTTTTT. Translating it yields CASSFALYNEKLFF.

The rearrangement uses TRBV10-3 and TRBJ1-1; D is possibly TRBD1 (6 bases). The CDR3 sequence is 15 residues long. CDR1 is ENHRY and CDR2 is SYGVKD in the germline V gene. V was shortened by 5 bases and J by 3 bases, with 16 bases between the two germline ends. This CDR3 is CAISSSGGRDTEAFF. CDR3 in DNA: TGTGCCATCAGTTCTTCCGGGGGGCGGGACACTGAAGCTTTCTTT.

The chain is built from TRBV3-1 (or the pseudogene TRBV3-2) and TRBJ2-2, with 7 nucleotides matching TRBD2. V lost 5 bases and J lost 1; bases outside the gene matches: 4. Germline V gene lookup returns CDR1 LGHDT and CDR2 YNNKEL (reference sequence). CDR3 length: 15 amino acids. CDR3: CASSIASGNTGELFF. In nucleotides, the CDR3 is TGTGCCAGCAGCATCGCTAGCGGGAACACCGGGGAGCTGTTTTTT.

The CDR3 here is CASSLVIAGGPNGELFF. CDR3 bases: TGTGCCAGCAGCTTAGTGATAGCGGGGGGGCCCAATGGGGAGCTGTTTTTT. The chain joins TRBV7-2 to TRBJ2-2, with 11 nucleotides matching TRBD2. Germline V CDR1 and CDR2: SGHTA, FQGNSA. The CDR3 totals 17 residues. V was clipped by 1 base and J by 8 bases; unmatched bases: 9.